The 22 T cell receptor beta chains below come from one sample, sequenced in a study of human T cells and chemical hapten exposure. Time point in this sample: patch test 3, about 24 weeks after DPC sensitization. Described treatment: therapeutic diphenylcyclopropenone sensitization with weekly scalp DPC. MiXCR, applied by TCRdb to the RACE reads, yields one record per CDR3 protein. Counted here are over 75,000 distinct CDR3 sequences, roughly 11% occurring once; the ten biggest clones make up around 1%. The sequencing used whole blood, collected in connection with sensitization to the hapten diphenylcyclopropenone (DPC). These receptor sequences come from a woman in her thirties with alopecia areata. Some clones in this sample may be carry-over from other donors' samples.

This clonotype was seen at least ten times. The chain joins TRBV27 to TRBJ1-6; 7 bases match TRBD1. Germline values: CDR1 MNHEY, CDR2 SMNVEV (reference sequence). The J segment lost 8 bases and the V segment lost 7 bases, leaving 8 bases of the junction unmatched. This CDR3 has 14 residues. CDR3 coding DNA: TGTGCCAGCATTCCACAGGGGTCCTATTCACCCCTCCACTTT. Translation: CASIPQGSYSPLHF.

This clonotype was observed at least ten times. CDR3 in amino acids: CASTHSGTAGYTQYF. In nucleotides, the CDR3 is TGTGCCAGCACACATAGCGGGACGGCCGGTTATACGCAGTATTTT. J is TRBJ2-3 and V is TRBV6-5; TRBD2 agrees at 8 bases. Germline V lookup: CDR1 MNHEY, CDR2 SVGAGI. The CDR3 sequence is 15 residues long. V lost 7 bases and J lost 7; bases outside the gene matches: 13.

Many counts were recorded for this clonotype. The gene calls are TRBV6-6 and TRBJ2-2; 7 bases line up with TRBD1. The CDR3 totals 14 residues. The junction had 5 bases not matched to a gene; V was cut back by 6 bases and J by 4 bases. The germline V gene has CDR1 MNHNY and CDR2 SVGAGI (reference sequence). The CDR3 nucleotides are TGTGCCAGCAGCTGGACAGGCGGCACCGGGGAGCTGTTTTTT. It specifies CASSWTGGTGELFF.

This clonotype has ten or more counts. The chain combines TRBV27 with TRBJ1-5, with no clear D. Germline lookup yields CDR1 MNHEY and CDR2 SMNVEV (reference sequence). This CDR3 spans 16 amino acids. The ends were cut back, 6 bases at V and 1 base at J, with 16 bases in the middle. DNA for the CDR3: TGTGCCAGCAGGCTTAATTTCGACGGCAGCAATCAGCCCCAGCATTTT. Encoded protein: CASRLNFDGSNQPQHF.

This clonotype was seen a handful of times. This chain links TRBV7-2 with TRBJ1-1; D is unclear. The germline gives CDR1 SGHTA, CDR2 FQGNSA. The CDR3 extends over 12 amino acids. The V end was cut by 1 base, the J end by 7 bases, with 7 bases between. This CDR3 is CASSLGAGEAFF. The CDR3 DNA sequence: TGTGCCAGCAGCTTAGGGGCCGGTGAAGCTTTCTTT.

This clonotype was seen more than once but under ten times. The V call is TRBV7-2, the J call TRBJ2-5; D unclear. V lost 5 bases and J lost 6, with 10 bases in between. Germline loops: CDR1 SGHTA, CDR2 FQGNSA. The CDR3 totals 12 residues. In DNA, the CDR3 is TGTGCCAGCAGCCCCAAGGCACAGACCCAGTACTTC. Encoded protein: CASSPKAQTQYF. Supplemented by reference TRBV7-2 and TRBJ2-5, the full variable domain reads GAGVSQSPSNKVTEKGKDVELRCDPISGHTALYWYRQSLGQGLEFLIYFQGNSAPDKSGLPSDRFSAERTGGSVSTLTIQRTQQEDSAVYLCASSPKAQTQYFGPGTRLLVL.

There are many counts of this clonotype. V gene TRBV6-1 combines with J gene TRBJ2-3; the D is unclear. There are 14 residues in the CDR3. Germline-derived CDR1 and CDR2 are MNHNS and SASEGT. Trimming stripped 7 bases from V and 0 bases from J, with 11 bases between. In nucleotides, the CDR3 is TGTGCCAGCAAAGAGCAGCATAGCACAGATACGCAGTATTTT. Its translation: CASKEQHSTDTQYF.

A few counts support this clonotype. This CDR3 is CASLGPGNEQFF. CDR3 DNA sequence: TGTGCCAGTCTCGGCCCGGGGAATGAGCAGTTCTTC. The chain employs TRBV25-1 and TRBJ2-1, with D maybe TRBD2 (5 bases). There are 12 residues in the CDR3. Germline V lookup: CDR1 MGHDK, CDR2 SYGVNS. V lost 9 bases and J lost 7, with 13 bases in between.

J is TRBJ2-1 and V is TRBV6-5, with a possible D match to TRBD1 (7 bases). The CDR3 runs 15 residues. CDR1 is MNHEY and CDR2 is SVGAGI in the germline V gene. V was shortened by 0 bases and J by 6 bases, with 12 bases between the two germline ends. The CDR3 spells CASSYSIQGGNEQFF. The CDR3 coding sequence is TGTGCCAGCAGTTACTCGATCCAGGGGGGCAATGAGCAGTTCTTC.

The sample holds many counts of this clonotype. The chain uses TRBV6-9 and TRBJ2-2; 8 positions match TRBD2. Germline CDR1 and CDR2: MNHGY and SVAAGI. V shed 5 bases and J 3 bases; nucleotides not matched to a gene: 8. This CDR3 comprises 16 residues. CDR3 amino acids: CASSGPGGGDTGELFF. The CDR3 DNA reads TGTGCCAGCAGTGGCCCGGGAGGGGGTGACACCGGGGAGCTGTTTTTT.

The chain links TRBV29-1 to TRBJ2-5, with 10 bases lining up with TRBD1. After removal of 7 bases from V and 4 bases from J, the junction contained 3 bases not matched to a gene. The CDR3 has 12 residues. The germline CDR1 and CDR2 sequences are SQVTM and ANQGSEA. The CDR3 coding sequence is TGCAGCGCTGGGACAGGGGCAGAGACCCAGTACTTC. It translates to CSAGTGAETQYF.

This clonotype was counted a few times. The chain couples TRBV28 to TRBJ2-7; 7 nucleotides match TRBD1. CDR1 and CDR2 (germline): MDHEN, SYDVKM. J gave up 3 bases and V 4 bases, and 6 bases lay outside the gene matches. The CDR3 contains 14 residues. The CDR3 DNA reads TGTGCCAGCAGTTCAGAGACAGGGAGCTACGAGCAGTACGTC. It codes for CASSSETGSYEQYV.

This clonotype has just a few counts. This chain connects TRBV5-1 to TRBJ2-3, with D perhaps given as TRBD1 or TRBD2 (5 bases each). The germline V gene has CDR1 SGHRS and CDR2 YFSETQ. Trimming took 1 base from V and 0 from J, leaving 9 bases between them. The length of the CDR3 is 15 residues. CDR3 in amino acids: CASSLRGPSTDTQYF. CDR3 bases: TGCGCCAGCAGCTTGCGGGGCCCTAGCACAGATACGCAGTATTTT.

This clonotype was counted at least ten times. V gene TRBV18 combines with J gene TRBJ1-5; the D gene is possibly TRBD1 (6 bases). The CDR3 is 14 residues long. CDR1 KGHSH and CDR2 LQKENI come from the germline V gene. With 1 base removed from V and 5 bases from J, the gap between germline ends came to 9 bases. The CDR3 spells CASSPREGDQPQHF. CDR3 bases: TGTGCCAGCTCACCACGAGAGGGGGATCAGCCCCAGCATTTT.

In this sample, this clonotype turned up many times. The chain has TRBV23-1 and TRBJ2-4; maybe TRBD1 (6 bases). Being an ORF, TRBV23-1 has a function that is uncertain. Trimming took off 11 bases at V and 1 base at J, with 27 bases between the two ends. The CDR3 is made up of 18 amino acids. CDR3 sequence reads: CAPSDQGPRKWAKNIQYF. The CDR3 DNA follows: TGCGCCCCCAGCGACCAGGGGCCCAGGAAGTGGGCCAAAAACATTCAGTACTTC.

The CDR3 coding sequence is TGTGCCAGCAGTCTTCGGGAGGGCCGGTACAATGAGCAGTTCTTC. Amino acids: CASSLREGRYNEQFF. V is TRBV12-3 or TRBV12-4 and J is TRBJ2-1; TRBD2 matches at 8 bases. The CDR3 sequence is 15 residues long. V was clipped by 5 bases and J by 4 bases; unmatched bases: 7.

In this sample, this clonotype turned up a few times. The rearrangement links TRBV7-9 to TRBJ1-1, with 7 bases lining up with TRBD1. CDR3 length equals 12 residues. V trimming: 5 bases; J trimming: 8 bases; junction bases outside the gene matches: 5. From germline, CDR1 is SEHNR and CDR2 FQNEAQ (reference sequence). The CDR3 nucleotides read TGTGCCAGCAGCCTCGGACAGGCCGAAGCTTTCTTT. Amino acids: CASSLGQAEAFF.

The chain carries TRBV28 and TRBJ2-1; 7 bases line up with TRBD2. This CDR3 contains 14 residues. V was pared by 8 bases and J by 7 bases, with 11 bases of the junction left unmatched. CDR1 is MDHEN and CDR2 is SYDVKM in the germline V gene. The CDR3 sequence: CASAYPGGGNEQFF. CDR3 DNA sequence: TGTGCCAGCGCTTACCCTGGCGGGGGAAATGAGCAGTTCTTC.

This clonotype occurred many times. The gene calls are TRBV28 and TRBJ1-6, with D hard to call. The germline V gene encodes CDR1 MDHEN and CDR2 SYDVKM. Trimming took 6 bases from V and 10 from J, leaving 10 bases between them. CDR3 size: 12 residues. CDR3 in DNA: TGTGCCAGCAGGAACCTACTCTCACCCCTCCACTTT. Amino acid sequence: CASRNLLSPLHF.

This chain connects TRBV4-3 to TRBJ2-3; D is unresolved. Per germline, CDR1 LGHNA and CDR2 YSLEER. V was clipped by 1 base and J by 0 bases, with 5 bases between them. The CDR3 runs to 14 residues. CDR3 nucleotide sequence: TGCGCCAGCAGCCAAGCGTATAGCACAGATACGCAGTATTTT. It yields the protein CASSQAYSTDTQYF.

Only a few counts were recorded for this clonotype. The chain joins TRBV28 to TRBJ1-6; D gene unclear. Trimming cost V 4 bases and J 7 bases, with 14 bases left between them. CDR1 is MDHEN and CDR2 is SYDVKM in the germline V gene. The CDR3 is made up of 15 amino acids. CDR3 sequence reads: CASSSPGGMNSPLHF. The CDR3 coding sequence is TGTGCCAGCAGTTCACCCGGAGGGATGAATTCACCCCTCCACTTT.

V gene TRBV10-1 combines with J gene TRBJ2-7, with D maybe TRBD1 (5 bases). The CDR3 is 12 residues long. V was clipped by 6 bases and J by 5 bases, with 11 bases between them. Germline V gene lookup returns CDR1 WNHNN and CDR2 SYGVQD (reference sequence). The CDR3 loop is CASRKTENEQYF. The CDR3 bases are TGCGCCAGCAGGAAGACAGAGAACGAGCAGTACTTC.